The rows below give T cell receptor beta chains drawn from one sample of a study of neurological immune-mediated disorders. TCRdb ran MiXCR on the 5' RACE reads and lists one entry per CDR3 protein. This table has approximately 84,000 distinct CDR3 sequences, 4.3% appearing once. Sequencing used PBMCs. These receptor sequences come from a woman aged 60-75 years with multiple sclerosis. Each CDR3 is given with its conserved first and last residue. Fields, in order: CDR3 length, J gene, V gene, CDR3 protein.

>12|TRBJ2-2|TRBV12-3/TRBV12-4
CASRINTGELFF
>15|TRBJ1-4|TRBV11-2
CASSLALGDHEKLFF
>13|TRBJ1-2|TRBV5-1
CASSLQAGDGYTF
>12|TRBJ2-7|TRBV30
CAGARMGYEQYF
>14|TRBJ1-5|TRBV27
CASNSWGDNQPQHF
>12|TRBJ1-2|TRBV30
CAWRGRNYGYTF
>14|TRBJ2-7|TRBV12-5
CASGLQGIVYEQYF
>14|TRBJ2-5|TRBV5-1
CASTPGGKGETQYF
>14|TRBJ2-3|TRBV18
CASSPPARPDTQYF
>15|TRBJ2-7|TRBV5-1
CASSRNPGLENEQYF
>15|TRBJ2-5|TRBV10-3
CAISEFGLAGETQYF
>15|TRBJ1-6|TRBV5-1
CASSSGTGGDSPLHF
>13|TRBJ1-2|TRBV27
CASRKTGEWGYTF
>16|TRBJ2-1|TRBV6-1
CASSEYSGGLYNEQFF
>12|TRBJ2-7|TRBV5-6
CASSLFSYEQYF
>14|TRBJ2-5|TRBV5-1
CASSSLAQGETQYF
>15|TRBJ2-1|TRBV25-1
CASSEASGGYNEQFF
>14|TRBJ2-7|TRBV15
CATRPGQTTYEQYF
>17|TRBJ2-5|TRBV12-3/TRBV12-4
CASSLGRQGALEETQYF
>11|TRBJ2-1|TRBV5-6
CASSAYNEQFF
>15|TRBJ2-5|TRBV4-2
CASSQESTREETQYF
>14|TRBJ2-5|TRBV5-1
CASSPGQGAETQYF
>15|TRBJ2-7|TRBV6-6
CASSYSLAPNYEQYF
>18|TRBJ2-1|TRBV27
CASSTDHPLAGGYNEQFF
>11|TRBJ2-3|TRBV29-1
CSVDAGTTQYF
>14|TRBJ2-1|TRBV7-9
CASSGVNSYNEQFF